The text below deals with one T cell receptor beta chain. Its matching antigen is unknown. The immunoSEQ assay was v3. Repertoires were generated with immunoSEQ multiplex PCR, while TCRdb's copy carries only in-frame clones and drops some. In the table there are roughly 58,000 clones, around four fifths of which are singletons. CDR3 length: 16 residues. Trimming stripped 0 bases from V and 0 bases from J, with 9 bases between. Per the germline V gene, CDR1 is SGHRS and CDR2 is YFSETQ. Time point noted: pre-treatment sample, taken before nivolumab and TIL therapy. Stage 4 NSCLC adults joined between October 2017 and January 2020. The sample originates from a study of TIL therapy for anti-PD-1-resistant metastatic lung cancer. Whole-study context: Most patients had lung adenocarcinoma; a few tumors were EGFR-mutant, two ALK-rearranged; half smoked currently or formerly. The study's findings and limits: After infusion, TIL clonotypes partly replaced peripheral T cells and declined over months.

This material consisted of blood, taken at baseline. This TCR was sampled from a person aged 25-79 years with non-small cell lung cancer. The chain carries TRBV5-1 and TRBJ2-2; unclear D gene. The CDR3 is CASSLGEAANTGELFF. CDR3 nucleotides: TGCGCCAGCAGCTTGGGAGAAGCCGCGAACACCGGGGAGCTGTTTTTT.